What follows describes a single T cell receptor beta chain. This clonotype was observed a single time. Its antigen is currently not known. No qualities accompany the bases; no much larger clone lies one base away. The record originates from a study of T-cell reconstitution after alpha-beta-depleted transplantation in children listed by TCRdb under 2016. A note on the overall study: Using TCR repertoire profiling, the study quantitatively followed how T-cell immune reconstitution unfolded in children after TCRalphabeta/CD19-depleted allogeneic hematopoietic cell transplantation.

The investigation overall reported the following: The apparently early recovery of alphabetaT-cell counts about two months after transplant reportedly depended on only several hundred rapidly expanded clones that came from non-depleted graft cells. In some patients, high TCRbeta diversity at day 60 was attributed to recipient T cells and intrathymic progenitors that had survived conditioning. Over the following months the frequencies of hyperexpanded clones went down, and after one year T-cell counts and TCRbeta diversity were mostly credited to newly produced T cells.

V sheds 0 bases and J sheds 1 base, leaving 11 bases between their ends. Its CDR3 holds 15 amino acids, cysteine through phenylalanine. CDR3 DNA is the only sequence kept; it has 45 bases, read in frame from the first base. The germline V gene supplies CDR1 SGHRS and CDR2 YFSETQ. Sample treatment or condition, as interpreted from the label and publication: allogeneic hematopoietic cell transplantation with graft depleted of TCRalphabeta T cells and CD19 B cells. The transplant recipients were children given TCRalphabeta/CD19-depleted allogeneic hematopoietic cell grafts. Receptor amplification or capture employed PCR. Sequenced on an Illumina HiSeq 2500. TCR library preparation used molecular barcoding, with unique molecular identifiers applied to normalize quantification of the TCRbeta repertoire. TCRdb reworked the public reads: Q25 trimming with fastp, MiXCR clone assembly, productive beta chains retained. Rows with a matching CDR3 protein are joined into one entry that keeps the most common DNA and genes. The table for this sample lists almost 600,000 distinct CDR3 sequences; 27% of them were counted only once. The top ten clonotypes cover just over 35% of the sample.

The sample in question was PBMCs, obtained before TCRalphabeta/CD19-depleted stem cell transplant. This clonotype was obtained from a boy under three years old with Wiskott-Aldrich syndrome, due to receive a stem cell transplant. The chain uses TRBV5-1 and TRBJ2-7; a confident D gene designation cannot be given. The DNA reads as follows: TGCGCCAGCAGCTTGGCTGGTTGGGAATCCTACGAGCAGTACTTC. This gives the protein CASSLAGWESYEQYF.